The 5 T cell receptor beta chains below come from one sample, sequenced in a study of T cell changes during pregnancy in multiple sclerosis. Assay: immunoSEQ multiplex PCR; the TCRdb copy retains only in-frame clones and omits some. The table lists under 20,000 clones, more than 70% of them singletons. The sequencing used CD8+ T cells from peripheral blood mononuclear cells, collected after pregnancy. Source of these receptors: a female donor with multiple sclerosis, enrolled in a pregnancy study.

V is TRBV7-9 and J is TRBJ2-2; 8 nucleotides match TRBD2. The germline V gene has CDR1 SEHNR and CDR2 FQNEAQ (reference sequence). The ends lost 5 bases at V and 3 bases at J; junction bases unmatched: 11. The length of the CDR3 is 17 residues. The CDR3 nucleotides read TGTGCCAGCAGCGATTCCTTGCGGGGGGCATACACCGGGGAGCTGTTTTTT. Amino acid sequence: CASSDSLRGAYTGELFF. Supplemented by reference TRBV7-9 and TRBJ2-2, the full variable domain reads DTGVSQNPRHKITKRGQNVTFRCDPISEHNRLYWYRQTLGQGPEFLTYFQNEAQLEKSRLLSDRFSAERPKGSFSTLEIQRTEQGDSAMYLCASSDSLRGAYTGELFFGEGSRLTVL.

This clone is judged medium-sized. The rearrangement links TRBV2 to TRBJ2-7; a possible D gene is TRBD1 (6 bases). With 6 bases removed from V and 4 bases from J, the gap between germline ends came to 7 bases. The germline gives CDR1 SNHLY, CDR2 FYNNEI. There are 11 residues in the CDR3. DNA of the CDR3: TGTGCCAGCAGAGACAGGTACGAGCAGTACTTC. The encoded protein is CASRDRYEQYF.

The chain joins TRBV10-3 to TRBJ2-1; 8 bases align to TRBD2. The germline CDR1 and CDR2 sequences are ENHRY and SYGVKD. Trimming cost V 6 bases and J 9 bases; bases outside gene matches: 16. The CDR3 extends over 16 amino acids. The CDR3 DNA reads as TGTGCCATCAGATCCACTAGCGGCACACTTGTGGGTGAGCAGTTCTTC. Protein sequence: CAIRSTSGTLVGEQFF.

This clone was counted between two and nine times. The rearrangement joins TRBV7-3 to TRBJ2-5; the match to TRBD2 covers 11 bases. With V trimmed by 4 bases and J by 2 bases, 3 bases remained unmatched. CDR1 SGHTA and CDR2 FQGTGA come from the germline V gene. The CDR3 is 15 residues long. The CDR3: CASSSLAGVQETQYF. DNA of the CDR3: TGTGCCAGCAGCTCACTAGCGGGAGTACAAGAGACCCAGTACTTC.

This chain connects TRBV27 to TRBJ2-7; perhaps TRBD2 as D (6 bases). The V end was cut by 2 bases, the J end by 2 bases, with 10 bases between. The CDR3 loop spans 14 amino acids. Germline CDR1 is MNHEY and CDR2 is SMNVEV (reference sequence). The DNA of the CDR3 is TGTGCCAGCAGTTTAATGGAGGGGACCTACGAGCAGTACTTC. Its protein is CASSLMEGTYEQYF.